This T cell receptor beta chain came from a study of shared clonotypes between healthy human individuals. The assay was immunoSEQ multiplex PCR, and TCRdb's table has in-frame clones only and misses some. The sample shows 1 million to 1.2 million clones, roughly 77% of them seen only once. CDR3 length: 13 residues. V was trimmed by 2 bases and J by 7 bases, leaving 9 bases between them. Germline CDR1 is SGHTS and CDR2 is YDEGEE. This clone was seen a single time. Sequencing input: memory CD4+ T cells from PBMCs. Specified subset: CD45RA-negative fraction. The sequence derives from a man between 18 and 35 years old in good health. Some clones in this sample may be carry-over from other donors' samples. The chain has TRBV5-8 and TRBJ1-4, with no clear D. DNA of the CDR3: TGTGCCAGCAGCTTATCCGACGTTGAAAAACTGTTTTTT. It codes for CASSLSDVEKLFF.